Listed below are T cell receptor beta chains from one sample, sequenced in a study of T-cell reconstitution after alpha-beta-depleted transplantation in children. Using its own MiXCR run on the PCR reads, TCRdb lists one record per CDR3 protein. The data contain approximately 490,000 distinct CDR3 sequences, 12% of them seen just once; the ten biggest clones take up 4.5% to 6%. The source material was PBMCs from the stem cell graft donor, sampled from the stem cell graft. All receptors come from a human donor who donated a stem cell graft to a child with combined immunodeficiency. Both conserved end residues are part of each CDR3. Each record gives: V gene, J gene, clone size, D gene, CDR3 DNA, CDR3 protein. D genes are given only for firm matches. Clone size appears in some rows only: once, few, many, or a class for an expanded clone.

>TRBV9|TRBJ2-3|many|TRBD2
TGTGCCAGCACCTACACGGGAGGTAGCACAGATACGCAGTATTTT
CASTYTGGSTDTQYF
>TRBV6-1|TRBJ2-2|.|.
TGTGCCAGCAGCCAAACCGGATTTCTCGGGGAGCTGTTTTTT
CASSQTGFLGELFF
>TRBV29-1|TRBJ2-5|many|TRBD2
TGCAGCGTTGATCAACTAGCGGGGGTCCAAGAGACCCAGTACTTC
CSVDQLAGVQETQYF
>TRBV27|TRBJ2-1|few|.
TGTGCCAGCAGTACTAACAGGGTACTAAATTACAATGAGCAGTTCTTC
CASSTNRVLNYNEQFF
>TRBV29-1|TRBJ2-5|.|TRBD2
TGCAGCGTTGGTGGTAGCGGGGGGTATAAAGAGACCCAGTACTTC
CSVGGSGGYKETQYF
>TRBV12-3/TRBV12-4|TRBJ2-2|.|TRBD2
TGTGCCAGCGAAAGTTGGGCCGGGGGGTCCGGGGAGCTGTTTTTT
CASESWAGGSGELFF
>TRBV5-1|TRBJ2-7|.|.
TGCGCCAGCAGCCTCTGTGACTACGAGCAGTACTTC
CASSLCDYEQYF
>TRBV3-1|TRBJ2-1|few|.
TGTGCCAGCAGCCGAGATCTTATAGGGGGGGAGCAGTTCTTC
CASSRDLIGGEQFF
>TRBV7-6|TRBJ1-3|many|.
TGTGCCAGCAGCCTGAACGATTACGTTAGCTCTTATGGAAACACCATATATTTT
CASSLNDYVSSYGNTIYF
>TRBV11-1|TRBJ2-2|.|TRBD2
TGTGCCAGCAGCTCTAACCTGGGACTAGCGGGAGGGAACACCGGGGAGCTGTTTTTT
CASSSNLGLAGGNTGELFF
>TRBV21-1|TRBJ2-3|.|.
TGTGCCAGCAGCAAAGCCGTGGGACTAGCGGGACCAAATACGCAGTATTTT
CASSKAVGLAGPNTQYF
>TRBV9|TRBJ2-7|.|.
TGTGCCAGCAGCGGCGATAGCGGCACCTACGAGCAGTACTTC
CASSGDSGTYEQYF
>TRBV12-3/TRBV12-4|TRBJ2-4|.|TRBD2
TGTGCCAGCAGTAAGCCGGGGGGGAACATTCAGTACTTC
CASSKPGGNIQYF
>TRBV24-1|TRBJ2-7|many|TRBD1
TGTGCCACCAGTGACTCCCAGGGACAGGCCTACGAGCAGTACTTC
CATSDSQGQAYEQYF
>TRBV14|TRBJ2-1|many|.
TGTGCCAGCAGCCAAGAACATGAGCAGTTCTTC
CASSQEHEQFF
>TRBV3-1|TRBJ2-1|.|.
TGTGCCAGCAGCCCAGAGTCTAGCCTCGATGAGCAGTTCTTC
CASSPESSLDEQFF
>TRBV5-1|TRBJ1-1|many|TRBD1
TGCGCCAGCAGCTTGCAAAGACACAGGGGGCGAACTGAAGCTTTCTTT
CASSLQRHRGRTEAFF
>TRBV29-1|TRBJ1-2|.|.
TGCAGCGTTGAGGGCAGGGTTCCCTATGGCTACACCTTC
CSVEGRVPYGYTF
>TRBV15|TRBJ1-4|many|.
TGTGCCACCAGCAGAAACGGGGCGGGAAATGAAAAACTGTTTTTT
CATSRNGAGNEKLFF
>TRBV6-1|TRBJ1-1|few|.
TGTGCCAGCAGTGTGATGGAGAACACTGAAGCTTTCTTT
CASSVMENTEAFF
>TRBV3-1|TRBJ2-3|few|TRBD1
TGTGCCAGCAGCCAAGGGACAGGGGTGACAGATACGCAGTATTTT
CASSQGTGVTDTQYF
>TRBV19|TRBJ1-4|few|.
TGTGCCAGTACCAGGTCTGGGACTAATGAAAAACTGTTTTTT
CASTRSGTNEKLFF
>TRBV12-3/TRBV12-4|TRBJ1-1|many|.
TGTGCCAGCAGTCCAAGGACAGCCTTGGACACTGAAGCTTTCTTT
CASSPRTALDTEAFF
>TRBV12-3/TRBV12-4|TRBJ2-1|many|.
TGTGCCAGCAGTTTCTCTGAGCAGTTCTTC
CASSFSEQFF
>TRBV25-1|TRBJ1-2|.|.
TGTGCCAGCAGTGTAAGGGGAAACTATGGCTACACCTTC
CASSVRGNYGYTF
>TRBV10-3|TRBJ2-1|.|TRBD2
TGTGCCAGCACTAGCGGGGGTAATTACAATGAGCAGTTCTTC
CASTSGGNYNEQFF
>TRBV2|TRBJ2-7|.|.
TGTGCCAGCAGTGCGAGACTTACAGGGGGGGCCGAGCAGTACTTC
CASSARLTGGAEQYF
>TRBV20-1|TRBJ2-1|.|TRBD2
TGCAGTGCTAGACTACTAGCGCCTGGGGATGAGCAGTTCTTC
CSARLLAPGDEQFF
>TRBV13|TRBJ1-3|.|.
TGTGCCAGCAGCTTCCTCGAGGGTGAAAACACCATATATTTT
CASSFLEGENTIYF
>TRBV12-3/TRBV12-4|TRBJ2-1|.|TRBD1
TGTGCCAGCAGTTTCGGTAGGGGGCTAAGTGAGCAGTTCTTC
CASSFGRGLSEQFF
>TRBV4-2|TRBJ1-4|many|.
TGTGCCAGCAGCCTTGTCCTTAATGAAAAACTGTTTTTT
CASSLVLNEKLFF
>TRBV29-1|TRBJ2-1|many|TRBD2
TGCAGCGTTGTTGGGAAGCGGGAGCTCGAGCAGTTCTTC
CSVVGKRELEQFF
>TRBV27|TRBJ2-1|few|TRBD2
TGTGCCAGCAGTTTACCGGGACTGGGGGGGAATGAGCAGTTCTTC
CASSLPGLGGNEQFF
>TRBV5-1|TRBJ2-1|.|TRBD2
TGCGCCAGCAGCTTGGGGGGGACTAGCGGGACCGATGAGCAGTTCTTC
CASSLGGTSGTDEQFF
>TRBV20-1|TRBJ2-5|many|.
TGCAGTGCTAGAGATTCTTGGGACGGAGCGACCCAGTACTTC
CSARDSWDGATQYF
>TRBV15|TRBJ2-4|many|.
TGTGCCACCAGAGGAGGGGGAAACATTCAGTACTTC
CATRGGGNIQYF
>TRBV7-8|TRBJ2-5|.|.
TGTGCCAGCAGCTCCCGACACACCTCCCAGTACTTC
CASSSRHTSQYF
>TRBV6-2/TRBV6-3|TRBJ1-2|many|.
TGTGCCAGCAGCACCAGTGGATTCGGCTACACCTTC
CASSTSGFGYTF
>TRBV28|TRBJ2-5|.|TRBD2
TGTGCCAGCAGTTTCACCGGGACTAGAGTTGATGAGACCCAGTACTTC
CASSFTGTRVDETQYF
>TRBV6-4|TRBJ2-2|many|.
TGTGCCAGCAGTGACGCCGAGGACTCCTCAACCGGGGAGCTGTTTTTT
CASSDAEDSSTGELFF
>TRBV15|TRBJ2-7|.|.
TGTGCCACCAGCAGAGTGCCGTACAGGGCAGGACTAGTTGGGGCCTCCTACGAGCAGTACTTC
CATSRVPYRAGLVGASYEQYF
>TRBV12-3/TRBV12-4|TRBJ1-2|few|.
TGTGCCAGCAGTTTAATCAGGGCGGCGGACCCCGGCTACACCTTC
CASSLIRAADPGYTF
>TRBV9|TRBJ2-2|few|.
TGTGCCAGCAGCGTAGGGGCGACCGGGGAGCTGTTTTTT
CASSVGATGELFF
>TRBV20-1|TRBJ2-3|many|.
TGCAGTGCCAGCCACCCCCTCTTTGGAGATACGCAGTATTTT
CSASHPLFGDTQYF
>TRBV5-1|TRBJ1-1|.|.
TGCGCCAGCAGCTCCGCCCCTGGGGGCCAGAACACTGAAGCTTTCTTT
CASSSAPGGQNTEAFF
>TRBV6-5|TRBJ2-7|few|.
TGTGCCAGCAGTTACTCGAATACGGTCCCTGGTCAGTACTTC
CASSYSNTVPGQYF
>TRBV6-2/TRBV6-3|TRBJ1-1|.|.
TGTGCCAGCACCTTCCCGGACACTGAAGCTTTCTTT
CASTFPDTEAFF
>TRBV20-1|TRBJ1-2|.|TRBD1
TGCAGTGCTAGGGAGGATCCAGGGGGATATGGCTACACCTTC
CSAREDPGGYGYTF
>TRBV5-1|TRBJ1-5|few|.
TGCGCCAGCAGCCCGGGAGGTTCAGGGTCGGATCAGCCCCAGCATTTT
CASSPGGSGSDQPQHF
>TRBV12-3/TRBV12-4|TRBJ2-2|many|.
TGTGCCAGCAGCACCACCCCAGGGGTGAGCACCGGGGAGCTGTTTTTT
CASSTTPGVSTGELFF